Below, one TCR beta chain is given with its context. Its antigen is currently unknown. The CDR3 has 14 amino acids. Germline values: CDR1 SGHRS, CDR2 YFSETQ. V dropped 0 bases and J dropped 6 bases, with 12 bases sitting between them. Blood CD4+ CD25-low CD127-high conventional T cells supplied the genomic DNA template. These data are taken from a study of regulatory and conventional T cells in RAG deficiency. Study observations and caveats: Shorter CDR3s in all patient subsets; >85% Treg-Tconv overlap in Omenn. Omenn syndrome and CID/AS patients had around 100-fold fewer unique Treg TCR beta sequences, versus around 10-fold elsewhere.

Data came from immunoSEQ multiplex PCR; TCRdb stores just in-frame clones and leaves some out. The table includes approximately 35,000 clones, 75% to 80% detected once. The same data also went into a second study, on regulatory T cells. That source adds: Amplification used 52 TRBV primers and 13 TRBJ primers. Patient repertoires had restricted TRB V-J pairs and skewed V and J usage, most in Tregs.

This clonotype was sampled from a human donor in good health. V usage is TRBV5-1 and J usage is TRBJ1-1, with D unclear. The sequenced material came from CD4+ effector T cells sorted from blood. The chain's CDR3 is CASSLVGAHSEAFF. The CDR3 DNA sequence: TGCGCCAGCAGCTTGGTTGGAGCTCACTCTGAAGCTTTCTTT.